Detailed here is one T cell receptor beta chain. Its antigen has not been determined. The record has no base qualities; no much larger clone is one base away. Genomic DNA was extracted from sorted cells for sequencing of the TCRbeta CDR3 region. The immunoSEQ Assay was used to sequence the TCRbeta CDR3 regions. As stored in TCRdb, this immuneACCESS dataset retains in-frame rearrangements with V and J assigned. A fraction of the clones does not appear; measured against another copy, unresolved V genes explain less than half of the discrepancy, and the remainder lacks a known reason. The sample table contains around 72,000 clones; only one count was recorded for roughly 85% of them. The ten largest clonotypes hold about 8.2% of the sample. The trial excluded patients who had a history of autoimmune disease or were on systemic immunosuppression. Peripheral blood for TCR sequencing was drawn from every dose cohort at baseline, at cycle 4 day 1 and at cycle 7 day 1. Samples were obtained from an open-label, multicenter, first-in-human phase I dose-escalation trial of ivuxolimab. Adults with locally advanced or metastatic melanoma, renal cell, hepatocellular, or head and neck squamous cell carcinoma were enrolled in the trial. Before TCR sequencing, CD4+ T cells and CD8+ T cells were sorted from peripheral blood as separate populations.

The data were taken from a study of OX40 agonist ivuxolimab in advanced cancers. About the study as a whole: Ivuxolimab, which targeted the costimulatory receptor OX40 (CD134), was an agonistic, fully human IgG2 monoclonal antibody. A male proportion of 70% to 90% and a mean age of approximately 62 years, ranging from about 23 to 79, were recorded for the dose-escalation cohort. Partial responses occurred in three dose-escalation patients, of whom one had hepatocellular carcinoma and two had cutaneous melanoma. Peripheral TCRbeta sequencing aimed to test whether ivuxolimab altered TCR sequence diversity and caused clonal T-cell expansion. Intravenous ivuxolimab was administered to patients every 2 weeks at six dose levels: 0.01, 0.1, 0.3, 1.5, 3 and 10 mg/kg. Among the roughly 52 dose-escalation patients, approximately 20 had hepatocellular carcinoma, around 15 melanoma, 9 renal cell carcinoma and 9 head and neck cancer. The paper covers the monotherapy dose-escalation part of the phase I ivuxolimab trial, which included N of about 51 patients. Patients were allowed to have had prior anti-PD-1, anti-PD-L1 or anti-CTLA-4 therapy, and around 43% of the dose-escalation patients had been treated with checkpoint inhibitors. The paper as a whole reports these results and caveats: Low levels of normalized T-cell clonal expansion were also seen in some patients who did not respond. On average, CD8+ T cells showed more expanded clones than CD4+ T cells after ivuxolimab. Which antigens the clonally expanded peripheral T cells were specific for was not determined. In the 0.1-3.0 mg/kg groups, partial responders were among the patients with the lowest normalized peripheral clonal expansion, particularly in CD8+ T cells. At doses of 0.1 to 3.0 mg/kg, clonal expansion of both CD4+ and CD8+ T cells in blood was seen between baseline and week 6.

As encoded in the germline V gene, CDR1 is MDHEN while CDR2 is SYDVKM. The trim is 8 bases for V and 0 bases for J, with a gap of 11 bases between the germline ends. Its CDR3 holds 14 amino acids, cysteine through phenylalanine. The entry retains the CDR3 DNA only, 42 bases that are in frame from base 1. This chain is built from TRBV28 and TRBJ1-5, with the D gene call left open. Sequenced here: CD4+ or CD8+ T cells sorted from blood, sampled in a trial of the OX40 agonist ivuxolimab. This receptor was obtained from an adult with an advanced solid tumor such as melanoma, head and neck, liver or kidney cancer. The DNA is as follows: TGTGCCAGCTGGACGAAATATAGCAATCAGCCCCAGCATTTT. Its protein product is CASWTKYSNQPQHF.